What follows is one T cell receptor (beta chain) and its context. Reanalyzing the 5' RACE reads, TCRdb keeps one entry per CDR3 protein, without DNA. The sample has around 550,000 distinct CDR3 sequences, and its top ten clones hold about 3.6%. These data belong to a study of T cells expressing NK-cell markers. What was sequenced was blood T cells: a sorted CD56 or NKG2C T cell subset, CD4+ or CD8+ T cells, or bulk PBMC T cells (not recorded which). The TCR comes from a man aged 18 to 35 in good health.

The CDR3: CASSELGESHGYTF. V is TRBV2 and J is TRBJ1-2; without DNA, the TCRdb call of TRBD1 cannot be checked. This CDR3 comprises 14 residues. The germline gives CDR1 SNHLY, CDR2 FYNNEI.